This T cell receptor (beta chain) was obtained from a study of PD-1 blockade in classical Hodgkin lymphoma. Points on this clone: As yet, its antigen is unknown.

Relapses following autologous stem cell transplantation were seen in all patients, with brentuximab vedotin exposure varying. Complete response, partial response or progressive disease made up the best responses. Findings and caveats of the study: CD4+ but not CD8+ TCR diversity rose significantly by C4D1. Some patients started nivolumab under 1 year after ASCT, and they were excluded. Reports described newly diagnosed patients as having lower baseline TCR diversity than healthy donors.

Trimming took off 0 bases at V and 6 bases at J, with 9 bases between the two ends. Germline V CDR1 and CDR2: MNHEY, SMNVEV (reference sequence). CDR3 length: 14 residues. The table came from immunoSEQ multiplex PCR; TCRdb's copy has only in-frame clones and leaves some out. The data show more than 10,000 clones, about four fifths seen once. V usage is TRBV27 and J usage is TRBJ2-1; D may be TRBD2 (5 bases). The sample was peripheral blood mononuclear cells (PBMCs), taken at baseline. This clonotype was obtained from a human donor with classical Hodgkin lymphoma. The CDR3: CASSLSLGSNEQFF. The CDR3 nucleotides read TGTGCCAGCAGTTTATCGTTGGGGAGCAATGAGCAGTTCTTC.